This T cell receptor (beta chain) was captured in a study of blood T cell repertoires in COVID-19. Study-level information: Whether acute or convalescent, the COVID-19 samples came from the United States, Italy and Spain.

Produced via immunoSEQ multiplex PCR; TCRdb's table is partial and in-frame only. This sample yields some 180,000 clones, of which 85% to 90% are seen a single time; about a fifth belongs to the top ten. Sequencing was done on a sample of peripheral blood. The clonotype comes from a man in his 70s with active or convalescent COVID-19.

The DNA for the CDR3 is TGTGCCAGCAGTTACTCGGCACAGAGAAATCAGCCCCAGCATTTT. As protein: CASSYSAQRNQPQHF. This rearrangement joins TRBV6-5 to TRBJ1-5; D unclear. Trimming took off 0 bases at V and 4 bases at J, with 10 bases between the two ends. The V gene's germline CDR1 is MNHEY and CDR2 SVGAGI. This CDR3 spans 15 amino acids.